These 5 T cell receptor beta chains were sequenced from one sample in a study of T cells in Graves' hyperthyroidism and ophthalmopathy. RNA transcripts were the template for amplifying TCR beta CDR3 regions. During a first-round RT-PCR of the TCR CDR3, the HTBI primer set was used. TCRdb re-analysed the multiplex PCR reads in MiXCR, keeping a single row per CDR3 protein. The sample holds hundreds of thousands of distinct CDR3 sequences, 14% seen once. Sequenced input: blood. These TCRs come from a woman younger than 45 with Graves' hyperthyroidism that later progressed to Graves' ophthalmopathy.

Many counts were recorded for this clonotype. The V call is TRBV7-2, the J call TRBJ2-5, with D perhaps being TRBD1 or TRBD2 (5 bases each). Germline CDR1 SGHTA, CDR2 FQGNSA. CDR3 size: 16 residues. The V end lost 4 bases, the J end lost 0 bases, and 15 bases lay between the germline ends. CDR3 sequence: CASSSGRKKYQETQYF. The CDR3 region has the DNA TGTGCCAGCAGCTCGGGACGGAAAAAGTACCAAGAGACCCAGTACTTC.

This clonotype was recorded many times. This chain uses TRBV5-1 with TRBJ2-4, with 9 bases lining up with TRBD1. Per germline, CDR1 SGHRS and CDR2 YFSETQ. V was clipped by 2 bases and J by 2 bases; unmatched bases: 2. This CDR3 has 15 residues. The DNA for the CDR3 is TGCGCCAGCAGCTTCACAGGGGGCCCCAAAAACATTCAGTACTTC. Protein: CASSFTGGPKNIQYF.

This clonotype was detected many times. V and J are TRBV11-2 and TRBJ2-1, with D perhaps assigned TRBD1 or TRBD2 (5 bases each). CDR3 length: 15 residues. Deletions cut 6 bases from V and 6 bases from J, with 18 bases between. Germline CDR1 reads SGHAT; CDR2 reads FQNNGV. The CDR3 DNA is TGTGCCAGCAGACCGTGGGGGAAAGAAAGCAATGAGCAGTTCTTC. Translated, it gives CASRPWGKESNEQFF.

This clonotype was seen ten or more times. The chain joins TRBV12-3 or TRBV12-4 to TRBJ1-2; D not certain. V was cut by 5 bases and J by 1 base, with 8 bases left in between. The length of the CDR3 is 13 residues. This CDR3 reads CASSPGFNYGYTF. The CDR3 DNA follows: TGTGCCAGCAGTCCCGGATTTAACTATGGCTACACCTTC.

The chain links TRBV12-5 to TRBJ1-2; no reliable D call. The germline CDR1 and CDR2 sequences are LGHNT and FRNRAP. Trimming pared 2 bases from V and 8 bases from J, leaving 3 bases between. The CDR3 has 10 amino acids. The CDR3 here is CASGLNGYTF. The CDR3 bases are TGTGCTAGTGGTTTGAACGGCTACACCTTC.